This TCR beta chain was recovered during a study of PD-L1 blockade in urothelial cancer. Whole-study context: Blood underwent analysis 3 weeks (second dose) and 6 weeks after treatment began. Median blood clonality was around 0.08, with some 89,000 unique TCRs.

The assay was immunoSEQ multiplex PCR, and TCRdb's table has in-frame clones only and misses some. The profile covers about 15,000 clones, with around 87% appearing a single time and 15% taken by the ten largest. J lost 8 bases, V lost 1 base, and 4 bases had no gene match. The CDR3 covers 12 residues. The germline V gene encodes CDR1 GTSNPN and CDR2 SVGIG (reference sequence). Pretreatment sampling and on-treatment sampling together yielded between 1 and 8 samples for each patient. This sequence was found in a man between 65 and 85 years old with urothelial cancer. V and J are TRBV30 and TRBJ1-2, with TRBD1 matching over 7 bases. Sequences were derived from PBMCs, sampled around atezolizumab (anti-PD-L1) treatment. The CDR3 loop reads CAWSGVRGGYTF. Written as DNA, the CDR3 is TGTGCCTGGAGTGGGGTCAGGGGGGGCTACACCTTC.